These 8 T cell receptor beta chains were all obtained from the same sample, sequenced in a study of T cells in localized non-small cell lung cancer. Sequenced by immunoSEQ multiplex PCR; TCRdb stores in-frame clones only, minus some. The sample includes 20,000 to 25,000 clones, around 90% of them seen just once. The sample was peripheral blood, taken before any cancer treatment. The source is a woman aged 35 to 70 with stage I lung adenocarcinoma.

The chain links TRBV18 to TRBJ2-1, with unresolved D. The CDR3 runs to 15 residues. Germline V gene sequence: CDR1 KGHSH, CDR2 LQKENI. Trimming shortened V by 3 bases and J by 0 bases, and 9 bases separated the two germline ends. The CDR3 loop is CASSPDLSSYNEQFF. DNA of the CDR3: TGTGCCAGCTCACCGGACCTTAGCTCCTACAATGAGCAGTTCTTC.

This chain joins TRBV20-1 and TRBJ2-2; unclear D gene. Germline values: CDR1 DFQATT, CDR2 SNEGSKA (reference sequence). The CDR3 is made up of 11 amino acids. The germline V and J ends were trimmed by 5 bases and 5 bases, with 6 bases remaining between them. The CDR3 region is CSASPTGELFF. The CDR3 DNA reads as TGCAGTGCTTCCCCTACCGGGGAGCTGTTTTTT.

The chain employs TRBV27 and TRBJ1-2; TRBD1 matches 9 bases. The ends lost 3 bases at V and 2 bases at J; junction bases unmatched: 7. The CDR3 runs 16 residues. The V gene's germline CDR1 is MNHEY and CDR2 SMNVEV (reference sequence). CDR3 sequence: CASSLAPDRGNYGYTF. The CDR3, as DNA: TGTGCCAGCAGTTTGGCCCCTGACAGGGGGAACTATGGCTACACCTTC.

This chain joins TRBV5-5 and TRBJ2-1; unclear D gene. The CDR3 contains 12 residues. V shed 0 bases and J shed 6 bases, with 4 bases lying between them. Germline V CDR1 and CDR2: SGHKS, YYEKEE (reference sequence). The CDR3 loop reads CASSLGLNEQFF. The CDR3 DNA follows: TGTGCCAGCAGCTTGGGACTCAATGAGCAGTTCTTC. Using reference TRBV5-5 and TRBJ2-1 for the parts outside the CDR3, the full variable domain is DAGVTQSPTHLIKTRGQQVTLRCSPISGHKSVSWYQQVLGQGPQFIFQYYEKEERGRGNFPDRFSARQFPNYSSELNVNALLLGDSALYLCASSLGLNEQFFGPGTRLTVL.

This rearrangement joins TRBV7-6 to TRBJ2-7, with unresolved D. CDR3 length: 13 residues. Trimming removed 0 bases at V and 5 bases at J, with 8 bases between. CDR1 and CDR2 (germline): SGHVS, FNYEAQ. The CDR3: CASSLALRDEQYF. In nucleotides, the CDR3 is TGTGCCAGCAGCTTAGCCCTCCGGGACGAGCAGTACTTC. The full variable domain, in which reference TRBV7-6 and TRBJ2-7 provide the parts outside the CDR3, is GAGVSQSPRYKVTKRGQDVALRCDPISGHVSLYWYRQALGQGPEFLTYFNYEAQQDKSGLPNDRFSAERPEGSISTLTIQRTEQRDSAMYRCASSLALRDEQYFGPGTRLTVT.

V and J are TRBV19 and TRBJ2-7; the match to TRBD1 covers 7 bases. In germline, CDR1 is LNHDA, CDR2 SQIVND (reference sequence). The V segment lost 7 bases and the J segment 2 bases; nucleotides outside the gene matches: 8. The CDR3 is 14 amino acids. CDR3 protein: CASTSRGSPYEQYF. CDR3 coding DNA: TGTGCCAGTACCTCCAGGGGGTCACCCTACGAGCAGTACTTC.

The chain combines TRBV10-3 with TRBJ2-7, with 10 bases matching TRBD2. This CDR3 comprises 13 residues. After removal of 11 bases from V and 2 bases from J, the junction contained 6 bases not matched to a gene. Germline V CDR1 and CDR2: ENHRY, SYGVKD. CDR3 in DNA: TGTGCCGTCCAGCGGGAGGGCCCCTACGAGCAGTACTTC. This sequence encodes CAVQREGPYEQYF.

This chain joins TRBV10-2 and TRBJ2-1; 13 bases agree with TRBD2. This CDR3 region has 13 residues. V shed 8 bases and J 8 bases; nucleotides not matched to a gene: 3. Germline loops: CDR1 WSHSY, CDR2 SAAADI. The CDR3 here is CASGLAGAYEQFF. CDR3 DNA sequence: TGCGCCAGCGGACTAGCGGGAGCCTATGAGCAGTTCTTC.